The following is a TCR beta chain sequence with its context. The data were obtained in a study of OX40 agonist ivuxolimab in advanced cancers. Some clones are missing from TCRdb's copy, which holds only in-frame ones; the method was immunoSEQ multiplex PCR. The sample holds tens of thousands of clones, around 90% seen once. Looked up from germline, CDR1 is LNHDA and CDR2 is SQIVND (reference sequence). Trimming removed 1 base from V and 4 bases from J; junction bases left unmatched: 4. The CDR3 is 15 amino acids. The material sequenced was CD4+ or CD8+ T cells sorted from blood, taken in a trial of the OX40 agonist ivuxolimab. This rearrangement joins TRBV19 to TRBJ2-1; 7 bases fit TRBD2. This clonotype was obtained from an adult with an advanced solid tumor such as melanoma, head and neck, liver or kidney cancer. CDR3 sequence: CASSIGGSGYNEQFF. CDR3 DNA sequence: TGTGCCAGTAGTATAGGTGGTAGCGGGTACAATGAGCAGTTCTTC.